The T cell receptor beta chain described here comes from a study of blood T cell repertoires in COVID-19. Study details: The United States, Italy and Spain were the sources of the acute and convalescent COVID-19 samples. The cDNA or gDNA used as material had been derived from T cells, B-cell-depleted T cells, or PBMCs.

Per the original methods: Amplified reference gene primers provided the basis for estimating nucleated cell counts. This table comes from immunoSEQ multiplex PCR, and its TCRdb copy is limited to in-frame clones, with some not included. The V and J calls and clone size are taken from that table; D and trimming were inferred from the DNA. The sample includes 90,000 to 150,000 clones, about 74% of them seen just once. The CDR3 spans 13 residues. The germline V and J ends were trimmed by 4 bases and 0 bases, with 6 bases remaining between them. Germline loops: CDR1 LGHDT, CDR2 YNNKEL (reference sequence).

This receptor was obtained from a man in his 70s with acute or convalescent COVID-19. This rearrangement joins TRBV3-1 (or the pseudogene TRBV3-2) to TRBJ1-1, with D uncertain. The specimen was peripheral blood. The CDR3 loop is CASSLQLNTEAFF. CDR3 DNA: TGTGCCAGCAGCCTACAGTTGAACACTGAAGCTTTCTTT.